The TCR beta chain described here comes from a study of T cell responses to AZD1222 COVID-19 vaccine. General study findings and limits: Per reports, nearly half of all spike-specific TCRs target regions that are unmutated in variants.

The CDR3 is 14 amino acids. V lost 7 bases, J lost 6 bases, and 21 bases lay in between. Germline-derived CDR1 and CDR2 are SQVTM and ANQGSEA. The data were produced by immunoSEQ multiplex PCR, yet TCRdb's version contains in-frame clones alone and is incomplete. The table records some 81,000 clones, 70% to 90% of them present only once. This clone was observed a few times. Its antigen is unidentified. The source was peripheral blood, collected 28 days after the second AZD1222 dose. This TCR was recovered from an adult who received the AZD1222 COVID-19 vaccine. The chain combines TRBV29-1 with TRBJ1-1, with unresolved D. In DNA, the CDR3 is TGCAGCGCTAATCCGGGCCTCATGAGTGCTGAAGCTTTCTTT. Its protein is CSANPGLMSAEAFF.